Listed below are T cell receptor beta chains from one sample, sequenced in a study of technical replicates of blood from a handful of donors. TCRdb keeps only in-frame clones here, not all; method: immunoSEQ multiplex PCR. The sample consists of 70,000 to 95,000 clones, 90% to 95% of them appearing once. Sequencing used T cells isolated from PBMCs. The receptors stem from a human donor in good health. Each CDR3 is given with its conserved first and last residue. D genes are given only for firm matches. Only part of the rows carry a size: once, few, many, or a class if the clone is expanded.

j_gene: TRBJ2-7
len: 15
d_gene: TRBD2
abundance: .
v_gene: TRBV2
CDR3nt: TGTGCCAGCAGAGGACTGGGCGGGAGGGCCATCGAGCAGTACTTC
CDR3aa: CASRGLGGRAIEQYF

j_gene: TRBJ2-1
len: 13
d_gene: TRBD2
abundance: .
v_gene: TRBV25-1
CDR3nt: TGTGCCAGCAGTACGGGGGGCTACAATGAGCAGTTCTTC
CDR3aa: CASSTGGYNEQFF

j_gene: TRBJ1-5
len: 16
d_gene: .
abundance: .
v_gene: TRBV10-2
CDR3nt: TGCGCCAGCAGTGAGTTGATCGGCAGGATTAATCAGCCCCAGCATTTT
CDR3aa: CASSELIGRINQPQHF

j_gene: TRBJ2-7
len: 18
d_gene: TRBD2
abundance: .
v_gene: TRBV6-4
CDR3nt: TGTGCCAGCAGTGTAGGGACTAGCGGGGGCCACGATCACTACGAGCAGTACTTC
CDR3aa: CASSVGTSGGHDHYEQYF

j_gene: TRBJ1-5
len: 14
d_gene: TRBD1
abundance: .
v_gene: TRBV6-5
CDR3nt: TGTGCCAGCAGTTCCCGACAGGGGGCTCAGCCCCAGCATTTT
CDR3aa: CASSSRQGAQPQHF

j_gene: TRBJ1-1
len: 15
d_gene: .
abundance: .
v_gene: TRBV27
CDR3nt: TGTGCCAGCAGTTTATCCGCGCCTTTGAACACTGAAGCTTTCTTT
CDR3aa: CASSLSAPLNTEAFF

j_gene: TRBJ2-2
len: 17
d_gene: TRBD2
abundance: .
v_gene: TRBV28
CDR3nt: TGTGCCAGCAGTTTACGCTTTCTAGCGGGGGACACCGGGGAGCTGTTTTTT
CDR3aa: CASSLRFLAGDTGELFF

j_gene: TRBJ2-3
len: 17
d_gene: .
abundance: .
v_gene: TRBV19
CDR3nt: TGTGCCAGTTCACTATTGCCGGGAATCCCTAGCACAGATACGCAGTATTTT
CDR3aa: CASSLLPGIPSTDTQYF

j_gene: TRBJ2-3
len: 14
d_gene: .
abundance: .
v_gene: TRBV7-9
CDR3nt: TGTGCCAGCAGCCCCGGGTCGTCCACAGATACGCAGTATTTT
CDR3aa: CASSPGSSTDTQYF

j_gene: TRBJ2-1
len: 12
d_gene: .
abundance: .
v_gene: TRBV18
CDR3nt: TGTGCCAGCTCACCACCGGCAGTTGGGCAGTTCTTC
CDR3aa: CASSPPAVGQFF

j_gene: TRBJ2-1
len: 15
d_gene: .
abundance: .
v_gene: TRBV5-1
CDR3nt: TGCGCCAGCAGCTTGGGTGGCGGGTCCTACAATGAGCAGTTCTTC
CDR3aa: CASSLGGGSYNEQFF

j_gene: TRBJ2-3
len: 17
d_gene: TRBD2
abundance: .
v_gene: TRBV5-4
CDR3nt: TGTGCCAGCAGGGGTGGGGGTGCTAGCGGGATAGTAGATACGCAGTATTTT
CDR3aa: CASRGGGASGIVDTQYF

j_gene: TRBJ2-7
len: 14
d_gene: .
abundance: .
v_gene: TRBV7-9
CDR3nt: TGTGCCAGCAGCTTCACCAGGGCGGTAGGCGAGCAGTACTTC
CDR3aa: CASSFTRAVGEQYF

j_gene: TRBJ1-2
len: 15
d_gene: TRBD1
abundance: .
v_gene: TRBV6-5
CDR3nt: TGTGCCAGCAACACCCGCAACGACAGGGTGAATGGCTACACCTTC
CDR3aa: CASNTRNDRVNGYTF

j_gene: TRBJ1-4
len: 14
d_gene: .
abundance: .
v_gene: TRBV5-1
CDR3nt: TGCGCCAGCACCCCGGACAGCTCAGATGAAAAACTGTTTTTT
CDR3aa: CASTPDSSDEKLFF

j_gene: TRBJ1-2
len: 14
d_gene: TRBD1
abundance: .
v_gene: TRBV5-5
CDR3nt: TGTGCCAGCAGCTCCTTACAGGGGGCGCATGGCTACACCTTC
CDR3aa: CASSSLQGAHGYTF

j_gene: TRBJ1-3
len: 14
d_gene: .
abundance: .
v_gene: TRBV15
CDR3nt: TGTGCCACCAGCAGAGCTGCGGGTCTTAACACCATATATTTT
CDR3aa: CATSRAAGLNTIYF

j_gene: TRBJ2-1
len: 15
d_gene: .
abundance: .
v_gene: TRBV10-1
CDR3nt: TGCGCCAGCAGTCAGGGGACTACCATATGGGATGAGCAGTTCTTC
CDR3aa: CASSQGTTIWDEQFF

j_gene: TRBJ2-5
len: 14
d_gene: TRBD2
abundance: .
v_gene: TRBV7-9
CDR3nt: TGTGCCAGCAGCTTATCCGCGGGGGTAGAGACCCAGTACTTC
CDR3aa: CASSLSAGVETQYF

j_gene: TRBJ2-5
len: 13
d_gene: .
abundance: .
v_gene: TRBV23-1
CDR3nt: TGCGCCAGCAGTCTCCGGACAGAAGAGACCCAGTACTTC
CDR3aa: CASSLRTEETQYF

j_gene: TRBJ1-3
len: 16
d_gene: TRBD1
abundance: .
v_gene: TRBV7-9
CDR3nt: TGTGCCAGCAGCTTAGGGACAGGAATAACTGGAAACACCATATATTTT
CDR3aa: CASSLGTGITGNTIYF

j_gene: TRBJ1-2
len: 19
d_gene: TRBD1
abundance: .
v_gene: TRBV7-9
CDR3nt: TGTGCCAGCAGCTTAGTAGGGGGAGCCGGGACAGGAAGAGTCTATGGCTACACCTTC
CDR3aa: CASSLVGGAGTGRVYGYTF

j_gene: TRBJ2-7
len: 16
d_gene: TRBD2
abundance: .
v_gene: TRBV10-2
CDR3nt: TGCGCCAGCAGAGGTATTACGACTAGCAGAAGCTACGAGCAGTACTTC
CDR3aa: CASRGITTSRSYEQYF

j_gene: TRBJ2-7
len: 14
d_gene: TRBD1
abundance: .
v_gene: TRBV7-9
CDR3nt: TGTGCCAGCAGCTCCGGGACAGACTCCTACGAGCAGTACTTC
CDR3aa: CASSSGTDSYEQYF

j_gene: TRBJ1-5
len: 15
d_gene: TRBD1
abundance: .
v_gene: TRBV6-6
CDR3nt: TGTGCCAGTCTGGGAATGGGACAGGCGAATCAGCCCCAGCATTTT
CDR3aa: CASLGMGQANQPQHF

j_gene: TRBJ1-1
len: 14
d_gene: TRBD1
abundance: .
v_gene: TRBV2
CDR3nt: TGTGCCAGCAGTGTCCCCACAGGGGGCGGATCAGCTTTCTTT
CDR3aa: CASSVPTGGGSAFF

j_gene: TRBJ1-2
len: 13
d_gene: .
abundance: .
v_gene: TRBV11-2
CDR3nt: TGTGCCAGCAGCTTAGGTCAGAACTATGGCTACACCTTC
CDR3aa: CASSLGQNYGYTF

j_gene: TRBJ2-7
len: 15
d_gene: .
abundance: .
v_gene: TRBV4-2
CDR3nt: TGTGCCAGCAGCCAAGAAAGGAGTTCCTCCTACGAGCAGTACTTC
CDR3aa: CASSQERSSSYEQYF

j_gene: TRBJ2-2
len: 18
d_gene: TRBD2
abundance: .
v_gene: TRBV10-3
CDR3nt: TGTGCCATCAGTATGACTAGCGGGAGGGCCCTTAACACTGGGGAGCTGTTTTTT
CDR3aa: CAISMTSGRALNTGELFF

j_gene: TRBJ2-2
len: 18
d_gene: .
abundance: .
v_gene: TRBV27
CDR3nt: TGTGCCAGCAGTTTTTTGCTAGCAACCTCGTCGGGCACCGGGGAGCTGTTTTTT
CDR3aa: CASSFLLATSSGTGELFF

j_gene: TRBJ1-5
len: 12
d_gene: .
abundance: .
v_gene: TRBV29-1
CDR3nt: TGCAGCGTAGGGAGGCCCAATCAGCCCCAGCATTTT
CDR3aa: CSVGRPNQPQHF

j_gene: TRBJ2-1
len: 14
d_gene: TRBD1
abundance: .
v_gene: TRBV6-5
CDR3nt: TGTGCCAGCAGTTACGGACAGGGGTACAATGAGCAGTTCTTC
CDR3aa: CASSYGQGYNEQFF

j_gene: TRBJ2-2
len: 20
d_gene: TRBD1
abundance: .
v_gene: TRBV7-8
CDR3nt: TGTGCCAGCAGCCCTTTCCTTGACAGGGGGCTAGCGGTCGACACCGGGGAGCTGTTTTTT
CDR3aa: CASSPFLDRGLAVDTGELFF

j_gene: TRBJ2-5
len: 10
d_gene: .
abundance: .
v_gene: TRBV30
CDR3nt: TGTGCCTGGCAGCAAGAGACCCAGTACTTC
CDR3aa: CAWQQETQYF

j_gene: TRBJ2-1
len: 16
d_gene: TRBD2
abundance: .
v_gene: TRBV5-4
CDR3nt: TGTGCCAGCAGTTGGATGGGAGGGCCAGTTTACAATGAGCAGTTCTTC
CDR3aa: CASSWMGGPVYNEQFF

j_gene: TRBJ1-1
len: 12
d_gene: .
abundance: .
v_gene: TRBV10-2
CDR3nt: TGCGCCAGCAGTGATGGCGGTACTGAAGCTTTCTTT
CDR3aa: CASSDGGTEAFF

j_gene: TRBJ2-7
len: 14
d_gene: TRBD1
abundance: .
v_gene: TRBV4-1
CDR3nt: TGCGCCAGCAGTCCGACAGGGAGCTCCTACGAGCAGTACTTC
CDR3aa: CASSPTGSSYEQYF

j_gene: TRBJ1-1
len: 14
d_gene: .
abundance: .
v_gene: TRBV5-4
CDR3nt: TGTGCCAGCAGCTTGCCACAGGGTCGCACTGAAGCTTTCTTT
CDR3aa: CASSLPQGRTEAFF

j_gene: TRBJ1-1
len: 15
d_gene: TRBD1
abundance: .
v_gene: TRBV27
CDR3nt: TGTGCCAGCTCTACCTTGGACAGGAGGAACACTGAAGCTTTCTTT
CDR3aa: CASSTLDRRNTEAFF

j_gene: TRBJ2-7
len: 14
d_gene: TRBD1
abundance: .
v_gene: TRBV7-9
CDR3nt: TGTGCCAGCAGCCCCCGGGACAGGGTTTACGAGCAGTACTTC
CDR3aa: CASSPRDRVYEQYF

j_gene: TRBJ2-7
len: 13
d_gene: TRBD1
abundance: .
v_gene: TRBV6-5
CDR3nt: TGTGCCAGCAGTAAACAGGGGGCCTACGAGCAGTACTTC
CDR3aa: CASSKQGAYEQYF

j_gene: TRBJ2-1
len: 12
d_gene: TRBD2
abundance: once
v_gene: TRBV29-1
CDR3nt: TGCAGCGGGACTAGCGGGGGAAATGAGCAGTTCTTC
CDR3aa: CSGTSGGNEQFF

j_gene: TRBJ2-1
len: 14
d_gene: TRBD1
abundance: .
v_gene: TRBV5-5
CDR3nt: TGTGCCAGCAGCTTGGAGGGGACAGTCCATGAGCAGTTCTTC
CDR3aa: CASSLEGTVHEQFF

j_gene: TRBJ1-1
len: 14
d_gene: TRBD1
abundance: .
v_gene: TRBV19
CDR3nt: TGTGCCACAGGGCCGGGACAGGGAATCCCTGAAGCTTTCTTT
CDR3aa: CATGPGQGIPEAFF

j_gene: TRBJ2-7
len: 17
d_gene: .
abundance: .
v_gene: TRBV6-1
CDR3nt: TGTGCCAGCAGTGTCCGGTCCGGCGCGGGATACCTAAGCGAGCAGTACTTC
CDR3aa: CASSVRSGAGYLSEQYF

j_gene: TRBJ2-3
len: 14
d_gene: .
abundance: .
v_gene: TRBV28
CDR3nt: TGTGCCAGCAGTTTAAACAGGGCCCCAGATACGCAGTATTTT
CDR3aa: CASSLNRAPDTQYF

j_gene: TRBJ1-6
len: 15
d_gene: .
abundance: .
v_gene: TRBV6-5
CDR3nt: TGTGCCAGCAGGACGACCGAGGGACTTAATTCACCCCTCCACTTT
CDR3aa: CASRTTEGLNSPLHF

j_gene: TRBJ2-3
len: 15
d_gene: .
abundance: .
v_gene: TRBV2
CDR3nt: TGTGCCAGCAGTGAGTTTACTAGGGGCACAGATACGCAGTATTTT
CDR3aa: CASSEFTRGTDTQYF

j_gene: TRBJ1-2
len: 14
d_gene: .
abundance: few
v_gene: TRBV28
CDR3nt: TGTGCCAGCAGTAGAATCGCAGGGGATTATGGCTACACCTTC
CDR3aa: CASSRIAGDYGYTF

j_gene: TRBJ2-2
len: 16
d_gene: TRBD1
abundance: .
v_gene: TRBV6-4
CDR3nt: TGTGCCAGCAGTGACCCACAGGGGGCGAACACCGGGGAGCTGTTTTTT
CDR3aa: CASSDPQGANTGELFF

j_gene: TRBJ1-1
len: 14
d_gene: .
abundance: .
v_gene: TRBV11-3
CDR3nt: TGTGCCAGCAGCCAATTTAACAGGGTACCTGAAGCTTTCTTT
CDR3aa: CASSQFNRVPEAFF

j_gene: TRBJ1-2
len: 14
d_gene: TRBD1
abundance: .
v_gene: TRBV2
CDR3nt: TGTGCCAGCAGTGTGGGACAGGGAGGCTATGGCTACACCTTC
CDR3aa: CASSVGQGGYGYTF

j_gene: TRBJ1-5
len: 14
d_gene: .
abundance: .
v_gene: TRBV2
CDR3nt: TGTGCCAGCAGTGAAGGCCCTATCCGTCAGCCCCAGCATTTT
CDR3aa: CASSEGPIRQPQHF

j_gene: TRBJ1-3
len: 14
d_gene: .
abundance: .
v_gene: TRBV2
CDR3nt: TGTGCCAGCAGGGTACAGGGCTCTGGAAACACCATATATTTT
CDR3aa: CASRVQGSGNTIYF

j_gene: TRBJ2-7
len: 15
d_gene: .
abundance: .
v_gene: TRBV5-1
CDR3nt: TGCGCCAGCAGCTCCGCTCCGGAGAGCTCCTACGAGCAGTACTTC
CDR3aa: CASSSAPESSYEQYF

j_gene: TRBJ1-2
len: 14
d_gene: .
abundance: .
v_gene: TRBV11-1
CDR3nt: TGTGCCAGCAGCCTCCCCCAGACTAACTATGGCTACACCTTC
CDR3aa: CASSLPQTNYGYTF

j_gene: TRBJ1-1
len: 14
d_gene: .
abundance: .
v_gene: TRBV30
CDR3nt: TGTGCCTGGAGTGTTACAGGTCAGAACACTGAAGCTTTCTTT
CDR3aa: CAWSVTGQNTEAFF

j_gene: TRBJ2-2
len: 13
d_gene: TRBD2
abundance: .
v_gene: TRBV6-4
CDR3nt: TGTGCCACTCCGTTTGCGGGGGACGGGGAGCTGTTTTTT
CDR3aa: CATPFAGDGELFF

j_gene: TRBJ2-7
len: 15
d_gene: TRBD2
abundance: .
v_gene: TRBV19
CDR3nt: TGTGCCAGTAGTATTGGGACTAGCAGAGTCTACGAGCAGTACTTC
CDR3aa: CASSIGTSRVYEQYF